These 9 T cell receptor beta chains were all obtained from the same sample, sequenced in a study of sequential checkpoint blockade in melanoma. Noted treatment: randomized to nivolumab then ipilimumab (arm A) or the reverse (arm B). The table came from immunoSEQ multiplex PCR; TCRdb's copy has only in-frame clones and leaves some out. The data hold about 32,000 clones, with roughly 85% observed a single time. Source: CD8+ T cells sorted from blood (inferred from file names), taken from a patient given nivolumab and ipilimumab in sequence. The receptors shown here come from a human donor with melanoma.

The V gene is TRBV7-2, the J gene TRBJ2-6; D call uncertain. V was trimmed by 1 base and J by 0 bases, leaving 4 bases between them. In germline, CDR1 is SGHTA, CDR2 FQGNSA. The CDR3 length is 15 residues. CDR3 protein: CASSLVISGANVLTF. The CDR3 DNA reads TGTGCCAGCAGCTTAGTTATCTCTGGGGCCAACGTCCTGACTTTC.

The V call is TRBV9, the J call TRBJ2-1, with 12 bases lining up with TRBD2. Per germline, CDR1 SGDLS and CDR2 YYNGEE. V was clipped by 3 bases and J by 6 bases; unmatched bases: 16. This CDR3 spans 19 amino acids. The CDR3 sequence: CASSARGGASGRVLNEQFF. The DNA of the CDR3 is TGTGCCAGCAGCGCCCGGGGTGGGGCTAGCGGGAGGGTTCTCAATGAGCAGTTCTTC.

This chain uses TRBV15 with TRBJ1-4; 7 bases map to TRBD1. The CDR3 runs to 19 residues. Germline V gives CDR1 LNHNV, CDR2 YYDKDF (reference sequence). The ends lost 5 bases at V and 4 bases at J; junction bases unmatched: 19. The CDR3, as DNA: TGTGCCACCAGCTCCGACAATGAGGGGACAGCCGCAGATAATGAAAAACTGTTTTTT. Its protein product is CATSSDNEGTAADNEKLFF.

This clone has just one count. The chain combines TRBV2 with TRBJ2-7, with 9 positions matching TRBD2. Germline values: CDR1 SNHLY, CDR2 FYNNEI. V lost 1 base and J lost 3; bases outside the gene matches: 4. The CDR3 is made up of 15 amino acids. This chain's CDR3 is CASSEGLAAYYEQYF. CDR3 nucleotides: TGTGCCAGCAGTGAAGGACTAGCGGCTTACTACGAGCAGTACTTC.

This rearrangement joins TRBV5-6 to TRBJ2-2; 8 positions match TRBD1. The CDR3 covers 13 residues. V lost 6 bases and J lost 6; bases outside the gene matches: 4. Germline CDR1 and CDR2: SGHDT and YYEEEE. The CDR3 DNA reads TGTGCCAGCAACTTACAGGGGGCCGGGGAGCTGTTTTTT. Translating it yields CASNLQGAGELFF.

This clone was counted once. This chain links TRBV27 with TRBJ1-2; D is undetermined. V was trimmed by 2 bases and J by 4 bases, leaving 8 bases between them. Germline CDR1 and CDR2: MNHEY and SMNVEV (reference sequence). The CDR3 has 13 amino acids. CDR3 nucleotides: TGTGCCAGCAGTTTAGCCGGGAGCTATGGCTACACCTTC. Amino acids: CASSLAGSYGYTF.

The chain combines TRBV28 with TRBJ1-5; TRBD1 might be the D (5 bases). The CDR3 loop spans 15 amino acids. Per germline, CDR1 MDHEN and CDR2 SYDVKM. The V gene lost 3 bases and the J gene lost 5 bases, with 14 bases spanning the gap. CDR3 sequence reads: CASSFRQGPYQPQHF. The DNA for the CDR3 is TGTGCCAGCAGTTTTCGGCAGGGCCCCTATCAGCCCCAGCATTTT.

A remark on this clone: This sample also contains other DNA sequences that code for the same CDR3. V and J are TRBV6-5 and TRBJ2-5, with D perhaps matching TRBD1 (5 bases). Per germline, CDR1 MNHEY and CDR2 SVGAGI. Trimming removed 2 bases at V and 3 bases at J, with 7 bases between. This CDR3 region has 13 residues. The CDR3 DNA reads as TGTGCCAGCAGTTACGACAGAGAAGAGACCCAGTACTTC. Translation: CASSYDREETQYF.

The chain has TRBV27 and TRBJ2-5; 11 positions agree with TRBD1. The CDR3 has 16 amino acids. Unmatched junction bases numbered 17, after V lost 6 bases and J lost 11 bases. CDR1 is MNHEY, CDR2 SMNVEV, per germline (reference sequence). The CDR3 loop reads CASSVLLGQGAIEQYF. The DNA for the CDR3 is TGTGCCAGCAGCGTGCTACTAGGACAGGGGGCGATAGAGCAGTACTTC.